Listed here are 8 T cell receptor beta chains from one sample, sequenced in a study of T cell responses to AZD1222 COVID-19 vaccine. The table came from immunoSEQ multiplex PCR; TCRdb's copy has only in-frame clones and leaves some out. This table has 75,000 to 95,000 clones, 90% appearing once. This specimen consisted of peripheral blood, obtained on day 0 of AZD1222 vaccination. These receptors all come from an adult in good health.

Written as DNA, the CDR3 is TGTGCCAGCGCTTCTCCACTCGGGAACACTGAAGCTTTCTTT. Protein: CASASPLGNTEAFF. The chain uses TRBV7-8 and TRBJ1-1; D is unresolved. Trimming took off 8 bases at V and 1 base at J, with 14 bases between the two ends. The CDR3 runs 14 residues. CDR1 SGHVS and CDR2 FQNEAQ come from the germline V gene.

The V gene is TRBV30, the J gene TRBJ1-2; D gene ambiguous. This CDR3 has 12 amino acids. Trimming cost V 2 bases and J 2 bases, with 6 bases left between them. CDR1 is GTSNPN, CDR2 SVGIG, per germline (reference sequence). The CDR3 DNA reads as TGTGCCTGGAGTCTCGGAAACTATGGCTACACCTTC. It translates to CAWSLGNYGYTF.

V usage is TRBV6-5 and J usage is TRBJ1-5; D gene ambiguous. This CDR3 contains 13 residues. CDR1 is MNHEY, CDR2 SVGAGI, per germline. The V end lost 6 bases, the J end lost 3 bases, and 9 bases lay between the germline ends. The CDR3 is CASRALDNQPQHF. The CDR3 DNA sequence: TGTGCCAGCAGGGCTTTGGACAATCAGCCCCAGCATTTT.

V gene TRBV21-1 combines with J gene TRBJ2-7; the table's D call TRBD1 went unverified against the DNA. TRBV21-1 is a pseudogene segment. The CDR3 runs to 12 residues. The CDR3 region has the DNA TGTGCCAGCAGCAACAGGGTGGACGAGCAGTACTTC. Amino acid sequence: CASSNRVDEQYF.

The V and J genes are TRBV7-7 and TRBJ2-3; 8 positions agree with TRBD2. Looked up from germline, CDR1 is SSHAT and CDR2 is FNYEAQ (reference sequence). V gave up 1 base and J gave up 6 bases; unmatched junction bases: 0. This CDR3 has 13 amino acids. As DNA, the CDR3 is TGTGCCAGCAGCTTAGGCGGGAGGGATACGCAGTATTTT. Its translation is CASSLGGRDTQYF.

This clone appeared once. The J gene is TRBJ1-6, the V gene TRBV6-6, with D perhaps matching TRBD1 (5 bases). The V end lost 8 bases, the J end lost 7 bases, and 6 bases lay between the germline ends. The CDR3 is made up of 11 amino acids. Germline CDR1 is MNHNY and CDR2 is SVGAGI (reference sequence). CDR3 in DNA: TGTGCCAGCGAGGGGAATTCACCCCTCCACTTT. This encodes CASEGNSPLHF.

This clone came up once. CDR3 region: CASSWQQGGSYEQYF. DNA of the CDR3: TGTGCCAGCAGCTGGCAACAGGGGGGATCCTACGAGCAGTACTTC. The rearrangement joins TRBV5-5 to TRBJ2-7; 8 nucleotides match TRBD1. Trimming took 3 bases from V and 1 from J; bases not matched to a gene: 6. The CDR3 consists of 15 residues. Per the germline V gene, CDR1 is SGHKS and CDR2 is YYEKEE (reference sequence).

The V and J genes are TRBV2 and TRBJ1-5; 9 nucleotides agree with TRBD1. V dropped 5 bases and J dropped 2; count of bases not matched to a gene: 4. The germline V gene encodes CDR1 SNHLY and CDR2 FYNNEI. The CDR3 runs to 15 residues. The DNA of the CDR3 is TGTGCCAGCAGTCCCCGGGACAGGGGCAATCAGCCCCAGCATTTT. Translated, it gives CASSPRDRGNQPQHF.